The clone carrying this T cell receptor (beta chain) was counted at least ten times. Its antigen is as yet unknown. This entry is derived from a study of breast tumors, draining lymph nodes, adjacent tissues. Study outcomes and limitations: The data were judged consistent with most tumor T cells coming from lymph node and expanding in tumor.

Axillary draining lymph nodes of breast cancer patients supplied the node samples. This CDR3 has 14 amino acids. CDR1 is SGHTA and CDR2 is FQGNSA in the germline V gene. With 1 base removed from V and 3 bases from J, the gap between germline ends came to 9 bases. TCRdb re-called the multiplex PCR reads with MiXCR, one entry per CDR3 protein. The sample includes approximately 170,000 distinct CDR3 sequences, roughly 30% of them seen just once. This sequence joins TRBV7-2 and TRBJ1-2; D gene uncertain. This TCR was sampled from a female donor with breast cancer. Some clones in this sample may be carry-over from other donors' samples. The sample consisted of axillary lymph node tissue. For the CDR3, the DNA is TGTGCCAGCAGCTTAGAGGCTACCCACTATGGCTACACCTTC. Encoded protein: CASSLEATHYGYTF.